This T cell receptor (beta chain) was found in a study of blood T cell repertoires in COVID-19. J was trimmed by 1 base and V by 5 bases; bases with no gene match: 5. Per germline, CDR1 MNHEY and CDR2 SMNVEV (reference sequence). CDR3 length equals 14 residues. Clones were read by immunoSEQ multiplex PCR, and TCRdb kept only the in-frame ones, dropping some. The profile shows approximately 100,000 clones, 81% of them singletons. The receptor was derived from a man aged 60 to 69 with acute or convalescent COVID-19. Sequencing was performed on peripheral blood. The rearrangement links TRBV27 to TRBJ2-7; 7 bases align to TRBD1. This chain's CDR3 is CASSLWDRSYEQYF. The CDR3 nucleotides read TGTGCCAGCAGTCTATGGGACAGATCCTACGAGCAGTACTTC.